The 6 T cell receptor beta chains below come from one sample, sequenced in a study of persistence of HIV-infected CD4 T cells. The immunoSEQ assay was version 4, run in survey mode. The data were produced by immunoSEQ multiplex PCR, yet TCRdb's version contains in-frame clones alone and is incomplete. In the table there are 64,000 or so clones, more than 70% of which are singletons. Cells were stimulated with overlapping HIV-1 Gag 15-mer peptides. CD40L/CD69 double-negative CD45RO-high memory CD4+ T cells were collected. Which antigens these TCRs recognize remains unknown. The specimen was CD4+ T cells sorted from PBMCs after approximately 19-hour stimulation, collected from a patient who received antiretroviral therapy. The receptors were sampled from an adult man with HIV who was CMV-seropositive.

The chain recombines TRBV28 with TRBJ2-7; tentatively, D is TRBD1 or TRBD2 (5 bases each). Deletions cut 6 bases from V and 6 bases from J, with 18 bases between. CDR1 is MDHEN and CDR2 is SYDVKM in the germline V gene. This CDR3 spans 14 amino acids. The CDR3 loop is CASRSHGARAEQYF. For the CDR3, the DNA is TGTGCCAGCAGGTCCCACGGGGCCAGGGCCGAGCAGTACTTC.

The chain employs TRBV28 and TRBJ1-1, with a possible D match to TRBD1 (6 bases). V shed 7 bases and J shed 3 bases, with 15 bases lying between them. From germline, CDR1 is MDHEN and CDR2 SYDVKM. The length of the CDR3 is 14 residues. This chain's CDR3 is CASIRGGVDTEAFF. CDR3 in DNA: TGTGCCAGCATTCGAGGGGGGGTAGACACTGAAGCTTTCTTT.

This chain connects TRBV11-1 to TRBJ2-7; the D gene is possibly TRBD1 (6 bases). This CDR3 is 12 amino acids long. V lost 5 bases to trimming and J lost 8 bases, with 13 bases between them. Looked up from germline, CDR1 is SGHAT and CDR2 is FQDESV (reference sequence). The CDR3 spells CASSPQQGQQYF. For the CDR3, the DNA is TGTGCCAGCAGCCCCCAACAGGGCCAGCAGTACTTC.

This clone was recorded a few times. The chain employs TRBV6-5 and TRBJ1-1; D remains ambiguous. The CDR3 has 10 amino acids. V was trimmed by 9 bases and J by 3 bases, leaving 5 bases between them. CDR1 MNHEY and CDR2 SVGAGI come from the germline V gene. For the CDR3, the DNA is TGTGCCAGATCAGACACTGAAGCTTTCTTT. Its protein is CARSDTEAFF.

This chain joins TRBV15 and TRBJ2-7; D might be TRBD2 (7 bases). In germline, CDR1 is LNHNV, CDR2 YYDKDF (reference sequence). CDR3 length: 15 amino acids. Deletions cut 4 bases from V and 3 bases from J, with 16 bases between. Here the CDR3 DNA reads TGTGCCACCAGCATCCGGGCAGGGGAGGGCTACGAGCAGTACTTC. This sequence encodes CATSIRAGEGYEQYF.

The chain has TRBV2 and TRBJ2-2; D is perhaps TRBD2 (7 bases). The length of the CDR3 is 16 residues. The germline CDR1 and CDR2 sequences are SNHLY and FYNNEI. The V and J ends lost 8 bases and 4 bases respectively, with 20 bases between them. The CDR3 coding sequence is TGTGCCAGCTCATCCGAAGGGAGGGGGGTCACCGGGGAGCTGTTTTTT. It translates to CASSSEGRGVTGELFF.